This T cell receptor beta chain stems from a study of T cell repertoires in cytomegalovirus infection. The wider study: Recently identified HLA-C-restricted and well-studied HLA-B-restricted CMV epitopes were used.

In regard to this clonotype: Its specificity is unknown.

TCRdb independently ran MiXCR on the reads; one entry per CDR3 protein. This table has about 920,000 distinct CDR3 sequences, approximately 31% appearing once. General study points: In two of eight donors, the top clonotype was HLA-C-restricted CMV-specific.

The CDR3 has 14 amino acids. Trimming cost V 4 bases and J 8 bases, with 15 bases left between them. Germline lookup yields CDR1 SGHTA and CDR2 FQGNSA. The sequence was collected from a human donor in good health (CMV status not recorded). Some clones in this sample may be carry-over from other donors' samples. The sample here was cultured CD8+ T cells from PBMCs, taken from culture after CMV antigen stimulation. The chain employs TRBV7-2 and TRBJ1-3; D unclear. CDR3 amino acids: CASSSGSSPDTIYF. The CDR3 bases are TGTGCCAGCAGCTCCGGGAGTAGCCCCGACACCATATATTTT.